Described below is a single T cell receptor beta chain sequence and its context. The sample originates from a study of blood T cell repertoires in COVID-19. Overall study: The origin of the acute and convalescent COVID-19 samples was the United States, Italy and Spain. In each case, the material was cDNA or gDNA derived from T cells, B-cell-depleted T cells, or PBMCs.

As handled by the study authors: Amplifying reference gene primers gave estimates of nucleated cell counts. The protocol was immunoSEQ multiplex PCR, while the TCRdb copy is restricted to in-frame clones and leaves out a portion. Clonal size and the V and J genes are those of that table, whereas D and trimming came from the DNA. In the table there are fewer than 110,000 clones, approximately 89% of which are singletons. Trimming at V came to 5 bases and at J to 3 bases, leaving 2 bases not matched to a gene. The CDR3 has 13 residues. Germline CDR1 is SGHTA and CDR2 is FQGNSA. Sequencing was done on a sample of peripheral blood. The chain has TRBV7-2 and TRBJ2-3; 7 nucleotides line up with TRBD1. The TCR comes from a woman older than 75 in a cohort sampled during active COVID-19. CDR3 DNA: TGTGCCAGCAGCGGGGGACAGACAGATACGCAGTATTTT. It specifies CASSGGQTDTQYF.